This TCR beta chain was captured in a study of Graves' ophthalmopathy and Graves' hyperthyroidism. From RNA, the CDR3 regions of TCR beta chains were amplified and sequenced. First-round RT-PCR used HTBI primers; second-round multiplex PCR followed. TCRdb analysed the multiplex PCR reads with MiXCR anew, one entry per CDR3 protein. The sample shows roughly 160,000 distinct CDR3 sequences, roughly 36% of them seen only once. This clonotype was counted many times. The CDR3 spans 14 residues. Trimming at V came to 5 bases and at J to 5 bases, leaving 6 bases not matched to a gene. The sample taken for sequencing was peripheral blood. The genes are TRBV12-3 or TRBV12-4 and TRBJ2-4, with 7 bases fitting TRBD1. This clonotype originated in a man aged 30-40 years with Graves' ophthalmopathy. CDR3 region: CASSHNRGQNIQYF. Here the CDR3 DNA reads TGTGCCAGCAGTCACAACAGGGGTCAAAACATTCAGTACTTC.